The clone carrying this TCR beta chain occurred a few times. Its specificity is not known. TCRdb processed the reads anew with MiXCR; each CDR3 protein has one entry. The table lists about 110,000 distinct CDR3 sequences, roughly 41% of them singletons. The data are from a study of T cell repertoires in cytomegalovirus infection. Background on the study: Indications came from public TCR beta signatures; they pointed to CMV infection and to a matching HLA type.

CDR3 size: 13 residues. Trimming shortened V by 3 bases and J by 6 bases, and 9 bases separated the two germline ends. The V and J genes are TRBV12-3 or TRBV12-4 and TRBJ1-5; D not certain. Sequencing used CD8+ T cells from cultured PBMCs, obtained from culture after CMV antigen stimulation. The TCR sequence derives from a human donor in good health (CMV status not recorded). Some clones in this sample may be carry-over from other donors' samples. In nucleotides, the CDR3 is TGTGCCAGCAGTTTGGGTTTTCGTCAGCCCCAGCATTTT. Residues: CASSLGFRQPQHF.